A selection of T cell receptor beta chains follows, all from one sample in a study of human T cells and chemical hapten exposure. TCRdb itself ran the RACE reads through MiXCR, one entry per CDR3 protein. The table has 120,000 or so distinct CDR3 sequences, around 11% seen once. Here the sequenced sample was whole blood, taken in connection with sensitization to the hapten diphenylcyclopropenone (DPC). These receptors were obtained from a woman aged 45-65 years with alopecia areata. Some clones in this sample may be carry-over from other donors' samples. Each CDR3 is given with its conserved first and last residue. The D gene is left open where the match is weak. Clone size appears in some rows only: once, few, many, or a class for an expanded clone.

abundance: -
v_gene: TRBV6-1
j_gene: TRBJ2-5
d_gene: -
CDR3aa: CASSEGGYRQYF
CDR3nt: TGTGCCAGCAGTGAAGGAGGATACCGACAGTACTTC

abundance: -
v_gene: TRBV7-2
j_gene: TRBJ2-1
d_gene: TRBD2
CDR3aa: CASSRGGWSSYNEQFF
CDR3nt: TGTGCCAGCAGCCGCGGGGGGTGGAGCTCCTACAATGAGCAGTTCTTC

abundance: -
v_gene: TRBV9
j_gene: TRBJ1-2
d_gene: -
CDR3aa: CASSVAGKYYGYTF
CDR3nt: TGTGCCAGCAGCGTAGCTGGCAAGTACTATGGCTACACCTTC

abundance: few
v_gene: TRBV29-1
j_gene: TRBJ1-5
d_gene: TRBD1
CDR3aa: CSVAPRTGPRQPQHF
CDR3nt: TGCAGCGTGGCCCCCCGGACAGGGCCGAGGCAGCCCCAGCATTTT

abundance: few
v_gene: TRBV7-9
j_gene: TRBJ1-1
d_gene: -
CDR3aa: CASSRVEGGTEAFF
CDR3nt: TGTGCCAGCAGCAGAGTAGAGGGGGGAACTGAAGCTTTCTTT

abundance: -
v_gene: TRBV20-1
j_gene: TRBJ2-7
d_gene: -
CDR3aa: CSAGGQGGEQYF
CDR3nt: TGCAGTGCTGGGGGCCAGGGAGGCGAGCAGTACTTC

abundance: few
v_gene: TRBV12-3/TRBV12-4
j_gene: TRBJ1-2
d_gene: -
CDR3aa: CASSPQTTPIYGYTF
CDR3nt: TGTGCCAGCAGTCCCCAGACAACCCCTATCTATGGCTACACCTTC

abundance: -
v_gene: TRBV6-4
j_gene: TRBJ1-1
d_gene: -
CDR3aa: CASRTGYTEAFF
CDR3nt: TGTGCCAGCAGAACAGGGTACACTGAAGCTTTCTTT

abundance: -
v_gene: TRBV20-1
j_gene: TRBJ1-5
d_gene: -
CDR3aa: CSAFTGVLANQPQHF
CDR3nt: TGCAGTGCTTTTACAGGCGTCTTAGCCAATCAGCCCCAGCATTTT

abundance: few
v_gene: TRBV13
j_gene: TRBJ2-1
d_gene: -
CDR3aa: CASIGSAGGEQFF
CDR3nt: TGTGCCAGCATAGGATCGGCGGGTGGTGAGCAGTTCTTC

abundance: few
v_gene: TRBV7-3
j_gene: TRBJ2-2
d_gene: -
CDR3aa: CASSFGVNTGELFF
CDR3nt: TGTGCCAGCAGCTTCGGGGTTAACACCGGGGAGCTGTTTTTT

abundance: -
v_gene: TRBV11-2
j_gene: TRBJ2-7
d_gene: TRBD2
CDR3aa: CASSLEPGGHEQYF
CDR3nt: TGTGCCAGCAGCTTAGAACCGGGAGGCCACGAGCAGTACTTC

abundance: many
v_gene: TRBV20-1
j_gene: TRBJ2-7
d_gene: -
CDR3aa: CSARDRGFTYEQYF
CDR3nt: TGCAGTGCTAGAGATCGGGGATTCACCTACGAGCAGTACTTC

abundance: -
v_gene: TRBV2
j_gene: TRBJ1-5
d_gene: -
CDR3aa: CASSEALGGFQPQHF
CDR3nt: TGTGCCAGCAGTGAAGCGCTTGGTGGGTTTCAGCCCCAGCATTTT

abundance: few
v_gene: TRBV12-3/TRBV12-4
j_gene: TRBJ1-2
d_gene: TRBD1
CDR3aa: CASSKGQGDYGYTF
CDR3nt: TGTGCCAGCAGTAAGGGACAGGGGGACTATGGCTACACCTTC

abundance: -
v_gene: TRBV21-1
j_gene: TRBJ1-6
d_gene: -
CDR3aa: CASSITGRGSYNSPLHF
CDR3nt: TGTGCCAGCAGCATCACAGGGCGGGGATCCTATAATTCACCCCTCCACTTT

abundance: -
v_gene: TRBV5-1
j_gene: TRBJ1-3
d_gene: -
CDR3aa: CASRPFTGNTIYF
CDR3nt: TGCGCCAGCAGGCCGTTCACTGGAAACACCATATATTTT

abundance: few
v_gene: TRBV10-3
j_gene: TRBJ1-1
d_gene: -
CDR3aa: CAISEYGLQMGEVEDAFF
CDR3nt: TGTGCCATCAGTGAGTACGGGCTGCAGATGGGGGAAGTAGAGGATGCTTTCTTT

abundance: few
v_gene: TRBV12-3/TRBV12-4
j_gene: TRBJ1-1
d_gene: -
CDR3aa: CASSPAGINTEAFF
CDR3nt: TGTGCCAGCAGCCCCGCAGGGATTAACACTGAAGCTTTCTTT

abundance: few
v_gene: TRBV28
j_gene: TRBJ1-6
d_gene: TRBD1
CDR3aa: CASSSTGENSPLHF
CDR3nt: TGTGCCAGCAGTTCAACAGGGGAAAATTCACCCCTCCACTTT

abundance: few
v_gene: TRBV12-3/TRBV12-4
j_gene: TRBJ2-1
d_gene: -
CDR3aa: CASSLEGSSYNEQFF
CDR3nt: TGTGCCAGCAGTTTGGAGGGAAGCTCCTACAATGAGCAGTTCTTC

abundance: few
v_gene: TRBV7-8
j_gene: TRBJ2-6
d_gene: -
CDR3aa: CASSLGVGSGANVLTF
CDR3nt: TGTGCCAGCAGCTTAGGAGTGGGTTCCGGGGCCAACGTCCTGACTTTC

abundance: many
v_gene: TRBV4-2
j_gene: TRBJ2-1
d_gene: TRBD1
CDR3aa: CASSQPRDSPGEQFF
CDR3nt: TGTGCCAGCAGCCAACCCAGGGACAGCCCAGGGGAGCAGTTCTTC

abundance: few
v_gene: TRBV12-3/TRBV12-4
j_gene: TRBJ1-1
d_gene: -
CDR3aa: CASTSGVGAEAFF
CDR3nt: TGTGCCAGCACTTCGGGGGTGGGGGCTGAAGCTTTCTTT